A selection of T cell receptor beta chains follows, all from one sample in a study of blood T cell repertoires in COVID-19. Sequencing used immunoSEQ multiplex PCR; TCRdb keeps in-frame clones, though not all of them. The data hold over 200,000 clones, with roughly four fifths observed a single time. The sequencing sample was made of peripheral blood. The receptors derive from a woman aged 40 to 50 with acute or convalescent COVID-19. CDR3s include the opening cysteine and the closing phenylalanine or tryptophan. Fields, in order: D gene, J gene, clone size, V gene, CDR3 protein, CDR3 DNA. D genes are given only for firm matches. Only part of the rows carry a size: once, few, many, or a class if the clone is expanded.

>NA|TRBJ1-1|NA|TRBV15
CATSRYLDLTMNTEAFF
TGTGCCACCAGCAGATACCTGGACTTGACCATGAACACTGAAGCTTTCTTT
>NA|TRBJ1-3|NA|TRBV30
CAWTGSGNTIYF
TGTGCCTGGACAGGCTCTGGAAACACCATATATTTT
>TRBD2|TRBJ2-1|NA|TRBV11-3
CASSLIAGAVHEQFF
TGTGCCAGCAGCTTAATAGCGGGAGCGGTCCATGAGCAGTTCTTC
>TRBD1|TRBJ2-7|NA|TRBV6-5
CASSSTGGNYEQYF
TGTGCCAGCAGTTCTACAGGGGGGAACTACGAGCAGTACTTC
>TRBD2|TRBJ2-1|once|TRBV10-3
CAIRPLAGGGNEQFF
TGTGCCATCAGGCCACTAGCGGGAGGGGGCAATGAGCAGTTCTTC
>NA|TRBJ1-1|NA|TRBV27
CASSSWLSTEAFF
TGTGCCAGCAGTTCTTGGCTTTCCACTGAAGCTTTCTTT
>TRBD1|TRBJ1-5|NA|TRBV18
CASSKVDRVNQPQHF
TGTGCCAGCTCGAAGGTGGACAGGGTTAATCAGCCCCAGCATTTT
>TRBD1|TRBJ2-7|NA|TRBV19
CASSMRQGRFDEQYF
TGTGCCAGTAGTATGAGACAGGGTCGCTTCGACGAGCAGTACTTC
>NA|TRBJ2-7|NA|TRBV6-5
CASSNPGSYEQYF
TGTGCCAGCAGCAACCCGGGGTCCTACGAGCAGTACTTC
>TRBD2|TRBJ2-7|NA|TRBV11-2
CASTIQRDAGYEQYF
TGTGCCAGCACCATCCAGCGGGACGCGGGCTACGAGCAGTACTTC
>NA|TRBJ2-3|NA|TRBV2
CASRGQTDTQYF
TGTGCCAGCAGAGGACAGACAGATACGCAGTATTTT
>NA|TRBJ1-1|NA|TRBV19
CASSRDAGRETEAFF
TGTGCCAGTAGTAGGGACGCCGGGCGGGAGACTGAAGCTTTCTTT
>TRBD2|TRBJ2-7|NA|TRBV19
CASRTRGSGVYEQYF
TGTGCCAGTAGAACCAGGGGTAGCGGGGTCTACGAGCAGTACTTC
>TRBD1|TRBJ1-5|NA|TRBV6-4
CARTGGQSNQPQHF
TGTGCCAGGACAGGGGGACAAAGCAATCAGCCCCAGCATTTT
>NA|TRBJ1-1|NA|TRBV19
CASSIRRPGSSGGNTEAFF
TGTGCCAGTAGTATAAGACGACCAGGATCTTCGGGAGGGAACACTGAAGCTTTCTTT
>NA|TRBJ2-5|NA|TRBV5-4
CASRGLAGETQYF
TGTGCCAGCAGGGGTTTGGCGGGAGAGACCCAGTACTTC
>TRBD1|TRBJ1-3|NA|TRBV19
CASRGQGSGNTIYF
TGTGCCAGTAGGGGACAGGGCTCTGGAAACACCATATATTTT
>TRBD2|TRBJ2-2|once|TRBV9
CASNTYGGAGAGELFF
TGTGCCAGCAACACCTACGGGGGGGCGGGTGCCGGGGAGCTGTTTTTT
>TRBD1|TRBJ2-4|NA|TRBV6-2/TRBV6-3
CASSHRTGGMIQYF
TGTGCCAGCAGTCACCGGACAGGGGGAATGATTCAGTACTTC
>NA|TRBJ1-2|NA|TRBV3-1/TRBV3-2
CASSQTGGGAYYGYTF
TGTGCCAGCAGCCAAACGGGCGGGGGAGCTTACTATGGCTACACCTTC
>NA|TRBJ2-1|NA|TRBV19
CASSIVGNEQFF
TGTGCCAGTAGTATAGTCGGCAATGAGCAGTTCTTC
>TRBD2|TRBJ2-1|NA|TRBV11-3
CASSSGGKGQFF
TGTGCCAGCAGCTCGGGAGGAAAGGGGCAGTTCTTC
>TRBD1|TRBJ1-1|NA|TRBV27
CASIWGQKAFF
TGTGCCAGCATCTGGGGACAGAAAGCTTTCTTT
>NA|TRBJ2-1|NA|TRBV7-2
CASSEVGLRGGEQFF
TGTGCCAGCAGCGAGGTAGGGCTTCGGGGTGGTGAGCAGTTCTTC
>NA|TRBJ2-5|NA|TRBV25-1
CASSSFGETQYF
TGTGCCAGCAGCAGTTTTGGAGAGACCCAGTACTTC
>NA|TRBJ1-2|NA|TRBV12-3/TRBV12-4
CASSLAAGRGYTF
TGTGCCAGCAGTTTAGCGGCAGGGCGAGGCTACACCTTC
>TRBD2|TRBJ2-1|NA|TRBV7-2
CASSLTSGTTYNEQFF
TGTGCCAGCAGCTTAACTAGCGGGACTACCTACAATGAGCAGTTCTTC
>NA|TRBJ2-7|NA|TRBV3-1/TRBV3-2
CASSQELAAPYEQYF
TGTGCCAGCAGCCAAGAATTGGCGGCCCCCTACGAGCAGTACTTC
>NA|TRBJ2-3|once|TRBV6-2/TRBV6-3
CASSYSTREKGSGWADTQYF
TGTGCCAGCAGTTACTCGACCAGGGAGAAGGGTAGCGGTTGGGCAGATACGCAGTATTTT
>TRBD1|TRBJ1-2|NA|TRBV7-8
CASSERDSYGYTF
TGTGCCAGCAGCGAAAGGGACAGCTATGGCTACACCTTC
>NA|TRBJ2-3|NA|TRBV12-3/TRBV12-4
CASIGSSGTQYF
TGTGCCAGCATTGGTTCTTCGGGTACGCAGTATTTT
>NA|TRBJ2-1|NA|TRBV27
CASSHSGFEQFF
TGTGCCAGCAGCCACAGCGGTTTCGAGCAGTTCTTC
>NA|TRBJ1-5|NA|TRBV7-8
CASSPTTSNQPQHF
TGTGCCAGCAGCCCGACAACGAGCAATCAGCCCCAGCATTTT
>TRBD2|TRBJ2-7|NA|TRBV6-5
CASSLAGRPYEQYF
TGTGCCAGCAGTCTAGCGGGACGCCCCTACGAGCAGTACTTC
>TRBD2|TRBJ2-3|NA|TRBV24-1
CATSEARRGMGGDTQYF
TGTGCCACCAGTGAAGCCCGGCGCGGGATGGGGGGGGATACGCAGTATTTT
>NA|TRBJ2-5|NA|TRBV27
CASSLGPGETQYF
TGTGCCAGCAGTTTAGGTCCCGGAGAGACCCAGTACTTC
>TRBD1|TRBJ1-2|NA|TRBV6-4
CASSDSSGTGTYGYTF
TGTGCCAGCAGTGACTCGTCCGGGACAGGGACTTATGGCTACACCTTC
>TRBD2|TRBJ2-1|NA|TRBV7-3
CASSSSGGAYNEQFF
TGTGCCAGCAGCTCCAGCGGGGGGGCCTACAATGAGCAGTTCTTC
>NA|TRBJ1-3|NA|TRBV20-1
CSASPAVGAGNTIYF
TGCAGTGCTAGTCCGGCCGTGGGGGCAGGAAACACCATATATTTT
>TRBD2|TRBJ2-1|NA|TRBV29-1
CSVEDRTSGVNNEQFF
TGCAGCGTTGAAGACCGGACTAGCGGCGTTAACAATGAGCAGTTCTTC
>NA|TRBJ2-2|once|TRBV6-5
CASNRGGGTGELFF
TGTGCCAGCAACCGGGGAGGAGGCACCGGGGAGCTGTTTTTT
>TRBD2|TRBJ2-7|NA|TRBV6-1
CASSGPGRGRIDFSYEQYF
TGTGCCAGCAGTGGGCCCGGGAGGGGGAGGATCGACTTCTCCTACGAGCAGTACTTC
>NA|TRBJ1-6|NA|TRBV7-3
CASSLDGRPNSPLHF
TGTGCCAGCAGCTTAGACGGCAGGCCCAATTCACCCCTCCACTTT
>TRBD1|TRBJ1-2|NA|TRBV3-1/TRBV3-2
CASSPFQRQGANYGYTF
TGTGCCAGCAGCCCTTTTCAACGACAGGGGGCTAACTATGGCTACACCTTC
>NA|TRBJ2-2|NA|TRBV6-1
CASGGSATGELFF
TGTGCCAGCGGAGGGAGCGCCACCGGGGAGCTGTTTTTT
>NA|TRBJ1-5|once|TRBV6-1
CASSEPVGGGNQPQHF
TGTGCCAGCAGTGAACCCGTAGGGGGGGGCAATCAGCCCCAGCATTTT
>TRBD2|TRBJ2-3|few|TRBV9
CASSVSAGGPFTDTQYF
TGTGCCAGCAGCGTCTCGGCGGGGGGGCCATTCACAGATACGCAGTATTTT
>NA|TRBJ2-3|NA|TRBV29-1
CSAIQDTQYF
TGCAGCGCGATACAAGATACGCAGTATTTT
>TRBD1|TRBJ1-5|NA|TRBV6-2/TRBV6-3
CASSYSQGVGQPQHF
TGTGCCAGCAGTTACTCGCAGGGGGTAGGGCAGCCCCAGCATTTT
>NA|TRBJ2-3|NA|TRBV12-3/TRBV12-4
CASRTREADTQYF
TGTGCCAGCAGAACCAGGGAGGCCGATACGCAGTATTTT
>NA|TRBJ2-7|NA|TRBV7-2
CASSLEPLESYEQYF
TGTGCCAGCAGCTTAGAGCCGCTCGAGTCCTACGAGCAGTACTTC
>TRBD2|TRBJ2-3|NA|TRBV10-3
CAIRPTSGGNLRTDTQYF
TGTGCCATCAGACCGACTAGCGGGGGGAATCTCCGCACAGATACGCAGTATTTT
>TRBD2|TRBJ2-2|NA|TRBV5-1
CASSLNSGSEELFF
TGCGCCAGCAGCTTGAATAGCGGGAGTGAAGAGCTGTTTTTT
>TRBD2|TRBJ2-7|NA|TRBV5-1
CASSLEGLATYEQYF
TGCGCCAGCAGCTTGGAGGGACTAGCGACCTACGAGCAGTACTTC
>NA|TRBJ2-7|few|TRBV4-3
CASSQTYRLANEQYF
TGCGCCAGCAGCCAAACTTACAGGCTCGCCAACGAGCAGTACTTC
>NA|TRBJ2-2|NA|TRBV12-3/TRBV12-4
CASSLARTGELFF
TGTGCCAGCAGTTTAGCGCGAACCGGGGAGCTGTTTTTT
>TRBD1|TRBJ1-5|NA|TRBV6-6
CASSYSGDRVGQPQHF
TGTGCCAGCAGTTACAGCGGGGACAGGGTTGGTCAGCCCCAGCATTTT
>NA|TRBJ2-7|few|TRBV5-1
CASSLGGIYYEQYF
TGCGCCAGCAGCTTGGGGGGCATCTACTACGAGCAGTACTTC
>NA|TRBJ2-2|NA|TRBV6-5
CASRSGYTGELFF
TGTGCCAGCAGGAGCGGCTACACCGGGGAGCTGTTTTTT